This TCR beta chain was obtained from a study of T-cell reconstitution after alpha-beta-depleted transplantation in children. Broader study findings: Surviving recipient T cells and thymic progenitors accounted for the high day-60 TCRbeta diversity observed in some patients. T-cell counts and diversity at one year following transplant were attributed mainly to newly produced T cells. Several hundred expanded graft clones reportedly were the source of alpha-beta T cells about two months after transplant.

Comments on this clonotype: Its antigen is not known.

Preparing the TCRbeta library involved the use of unique molecular identifiers. Via MiXCR, TCRdb re-called the PCR reads, giving one row per CDR3 protein. The table lists around 450,000 distinct CDR3 sequences, roughly 17% of them singletons. This TCR was sampled from a boy under three years old who had a stem cell transplant for Wiskott-Aldrich syndrome, so the T cells may come from the graft donor. This specimen was PBMCs, mostly from graft donor cells, taken 360 days after TCRalphabeta/CD19-depleted stem cell transplant.

The CDR3 loop is CASSVDNYEQYF. CDR3 sequence (DNA): TGTGCCAGCAGCGTAGACAACTACGAGCAGTACTTC. V is TRBV9 and J is TRBJ2-7, with D hard to call. The germline V gene has CDR1 SGDLS and CDR2 YYNGEE. Trimming shortened V by 0 bases and J by 3 bases, and 4 bases separated the two germline ends. This CDR3 is built from 12 residues.